This entry lists 17 T cell receptor delta chains sequenced from one sample in a study of human gamma delta and Vdelta1 T cells. What these receptors recognize is not known. TCRdb called clones from the PCR reads again using CATT. The sample includes several thousand delta-chain clones, approximately 36% of them seen just once. The sample comprised Vdelta1 gamma-delta T cells from blood grown in culture (DOT cells). The receptors were gathered from a human donor in good health.

This clone is classed as large. The same CDR3 is also encoded by other DNA sequences in this sample. The chain has TRDV1 and TRDJ1; D not certain. CDR3 length equals 15 residues. Germline assignment: CDR1 TSWWSYY and CDR2 QGS. V was cut by 4 bases and J by 8 bases, with 20 bases left in between. CDR3 sequence reads: CALGGGPARIGKLIF. Here the CDR3 DNA reads TGTGCTCTTGGGGGCGGACCGGCGAGGATTGGCAAACTCATCTTT.

The J gene is TRDJ1, the V gene TRDV1; 13 bases agree with TRDD3. The V gene end was trimmed by 3 bases and the J gene end by 4 bases; junction bases not matched to a gene: 11. Germline assignment: CDR1 TSWWSYY and CDR2 QGS. This CDR3 is built from 18 residues. CDR3 residues: CALGDAKAYWGIRDKLIF. In DNA, the CDR3 is TGTGCTCTTGGGGACGCAAAGGCCTACTGGGGGATACGCGATAAACTCATCTTT.

This clone has a single count. The sample contains more than one DNA sequence encoding this CDR3. The chain employs TRDV1 and TRDJ1; 9 nucleotides align to TRDD2. V trimming: 3 bases; J trimming: 5 bases; junction bases outside the gene matches: 25. CDR1 TSWWSYY and CDR2 QGS come from the germline V gene. The CDR3 has 21 residues. The CDR3, as DNA: TGTGCTCTTGGGGAGGCGACCTTCCTACCCTGGCTTGGCCCGGGCACGGATAAACTCATCTTT. This sequence encodes CALGEATFLPWLGPGTDKLIF.

This chain links TRDV1 with TRDJ1; the D is unclear. Germline V gene lookup returns CDR1 TSWWSYY and CDR2 QGS. Trimming took off 3 bases at V and 1 base at J, with 39 bases between the two ends. The CDR3 totals 24 residues. DNA for the CDR3: TGTGCTCTTGGGGACGTTGCCATTCGACCTGTGAGCTACGAAAAGTACGGCCTCACCGATAAACTCATCTTT. This encodes CALGDVAIRPVSYEKYGLTDKLIF.

This chain uses TRDV1 with TRDJ1; TRDD3 matches 11 bases. V was pared by 3 bases and J by 0 bases, with 33 bases of the junction left unmatched. The length of the CDR3 is 26 residues. Looked up from germline, CDR1 is TSWWSYY and CDR2 is QGS. Here the CDR3 reads CALGDTPSYVQEGYWGITRYTDKLIF. In nucleotides, the CDR3 is TGTGCTCTTGGGGACACACCTTCCTACGTGCAAGAGGGGTACTGGGGGATAACCCGGTACACCGATAAACTCATCTTT.

This clone was seen a few times. The chain employs TRDV1 and TRDJ1; D may be TRDD3 (8 bases). The length of the CDR3 is 22 residues. V was shortened by 3 bases and J by 0 bases, with 32 bases between the two germline ends. Germline V lookup: CDR1 TSWWSYY, CDR2 QGS. The CDR3 DNA sequence: TGTGCTCTTGGGGACCCCTTTCCTACGGCTGGGGGCTACTGGGGGTACACCGATAAACTCATCTTT. Translation gives CALGDPFPTAGGYWGYTDKLIF.

Turning to this clone: Additional DNA sequences in this sample encode the identical CDR3. This chain joins TRDV1 and TRDJ1; 10 bases match TRDD3. The CDR3 is 26 residues long. J gave up 1 base and V 2 bases, and 34 bases lay outside the gene matches. Germline V lookup: CDR1 TSWWSYY, CDR2 QGS. CDR3 nucleotides: TGTGCTCTTGGGGAAGCCAATCGCCCCCTCATTCTCCCAAGGGCAGTGGGGGATACAAGCACCGATAAACTCATCTTT. Amino acids: CALGEANRPLILPRAVGDTSTDKLIF.

This clone was detected only once. The germline gene is not matched at one end of the junction; a read error may be the cause. The rearrangement joins TRDV1 to TRDJ3; D might be TRDD3 (6 bases). CDR3 length equals 19 residues. Per the germline V gene, CDR1 is TSWWSYY and CDR2 is QGS. The DNA for the CDR3 is TGTGCTCCTGGGGAAGTGGTCTTCCGTAGCTCCTGGGACACCCGACAGATGTTTTTC. This codes for CAPGEVVFRSSWDTRQMFF.

On this clone itself: Given a much more abundant clone one base away, this may be a read error. The chain has TRDV1 and TRDJ1, with D uncertain. Germline values: CDR1 TSWWSYY, CDR2 QGS. The CDR3 has 18 residues. CDR3 DNA: TGTGCTATTGGGAAGGGGCCTAGTCCGATCAGGCGCCCCGATAAACTCATCTTT. As protein: CAIGKGPSPIRRPDKLIF.

Concerning this clone itself: This may stem from a read error, because a much larger clone lies one nucleotide away. In the same sample, other DNA sequences code for this CDR3. The genes are TRDV1 and TRDJ1, with 12 bases that match TRDD3. Looked up from germline, CDR1 is TSWWSYY and CDR2 is QGS. With 1 base clipped from V and 9 bases from J, the junction kept 21 bases outside the gene matches. CDR3 length equals 20 residues. This CDR3 reads CALGEPISFRPTGGYYELIF. CDR3 DNA sequence: TGTGCTCTTGGGGAACCCATCTCGTTCCGCCCCACTGGGGGATACTACGAACTCATCTTT.

The chain has TRDV1 and TRDJ1; 9 bases are a match to TRDD3. This CDR3 is 16 amino acids long. Germline V lookup: CDR1 TSWWSYY, CDR2 QGS. V lost 4 bases, J lost 0 bases, and 6 bases stayed unmatched. The CDR3 sequence is CALGAPGGWYTDKLIF. CDR3 bases: TGTGCTCTTGGGGCCCCTGGGGGATGGTACACCGATAAACTCATCTTT.

This clone turned up a few times. V is TRDV1 and J is TRDJ1, with unresolved D. Germline V gene sequence: CDR1 TSWWSYY, CDR2 QGS. V was clipped by 2 bases and J by 2 bases, with 30 bases between them. The CDR3 length is 21 residues. The CDR3 coding sequence is TGTGCTCTTGGGGAAGGACTAACACGCCCGAGCCCGCGGTTTGAAACCGATAAACTCATCTTT. The encoded protein is CALGEGLTRPSPRFETDKLIF.

The rearrangement joins TRDV1 to TRDJ1; D tentatively reads TRDD2 or TRDD3 (5 bases each). The ends were cut back, 3 bases at V and 2 bases at J, with 37 bases in the middle. The CDR3 sequence is 23 residues long. Germline lookup yields CDR1 TSWWSYY and CDR2 QGS. CDR3 residues: CALGEPTSAGQLGRVLRTDKLIF. The CDR3 nucleotides read TGTGCTCTTGGGGAGCCAACTTCCGCGGGACAATTGGGGCGGGTCTTAAGAACCGATAAACTCATCTTT.

By its share, this clone is medium-sized. The chain recombines TRDV1 with TRDJ1; 9 nucleotides agree with TRDD3. The CDR3 consists of 21 residues. Germline trimming cut 2 bases from V and 7 bases from J; bases unmatched to any gene: 26. Germline V gene sequence: CDR1 TSWWSYY, CDR2 QGS. CDR3 nucleotide sequence: TGTGCTCTTGGGGAAATTTCTCCCTCCTACGTCGGGGGATACAAATCGGGTAAACTCATCTTT. It translates to CALGEISPSYVGGYKSGKLIF.

The V gene is TRDV1, the J gene TRDJ1, with 11 positions matching TRDD3. CDR3 size: 20 residues. V shed 1 base, J shed 0 bases, and the junction held 13 bases outside the gene matches. CDR1 is TSWWSYY and CDR2 is QGS in the germline V gene. CDR3 region: CALGERGEETGGYYTDKLIF. The CDR3 bases are TGTGCTCTTGGGGAACGAGGTGAGGAGACTGGGGGATATTACACCGATAAACTCATCTTT.

V and J are TRDV1 and TRDJ1; 9 nucleotides match TRDD3. V shed 4 bases and J 0 bases; nucleotides not matched to a gene: 18. Per germline, CDR1 TSWWSYY and CDR2 QGS. This CDR3 is 20 amino acids long. The CDR3 loop is CALGGHLPFTGGKYTDKLIF. The CDR3 DNA reads TGTGCTCTTGGGGGCCATCTTCCGTTTACTGGGGGAAAGTACACCGATAAACTCATCTTT.

This clone has just a few counts. The chain has TRDV1 and TRDJ4, with 10 bases lining up with TRDD3. The CDR3 has 18 residues. The J segment lost 0 bases and the V segment lost 2 bases, leaving 12 bases of the junction unmatched. The germline V gene has CDR1 TSWWSYY and CDR2 QGS. Here the CDR3 reads CALGENYWGIRNARPLIF. In nucleotides, the CDR3 is TGTGCTCTTGGGGAAAACTACTGGGGGATCCGTAACGCCAGACCCCTGATCTTT.